These 18 T cell receptor beta chains were sequenced from one sample in a study of T cell responses to AZD1222 COVID-19 vaccine. Sequencing was performed with immunoSEQ multiplex PCR; in TCRdb, only in-frame clones are kept and a portion is missing. Among 130,000 to 150,000 clones listed, over 85% were seen once. The sample consisted of peripheral blood, taken 28 days after the second AZD1222 dose. The receptors derive from an adult who received the AZD1222 COVID-19 vaccine.

V gene TRBV2 combines with J gene TRBJ2-1; D might be TRBD1 or TRBD2, each matching 5 bases. This CDR3 has 12 amino acids. The V and J ends lost 7 bases and 9 bases respectively, with 13 bases between them. Germline CDR1 and CDR2: SNHLY and FYNNEI. The CDR3 sequence: CASTSVGVEQFF. The CDR3 DNA is TGTGCCAGCACCTCCGTGGGGGTTGAGCAGTTCTTC.

For the CDR3, the DNA is TGTGCCAGCAGCCTGGACAGACACTCTGGAAACACCATATATTTT. This encodes CASSLDRHSGNTIYF. The genes are TRBV5-4 and TRBJ1-3, with a possible D match to TRBD1 (6 bases). This CDR3 has 15 amino acids. The germline gives CDR1 SGHNT, CDR2 YYREEE (reference sequence). Trimming took off 4 bases at V and 0 bases at J, with 11 bases between the two ends.

This sequence joins TRBV30 and TRBJ1-3; no clear D gene. V shed 5 bases and J shed 0 bases, with 5 bases lying between them. The CDR3 is made up of 12 amino acids. CDR1 is GTSNPN and CDR2 is SVGIG in the germline V gene (reference sequence). The CDR3 sequence: CAWDSSGNTIYF. DNA of the CDR3: TGTGCCTGGGACTCCTCTGGAAACACCATATATTTT. The whole variable domain, filled in from reference TRBV30 and TRBJ1-3, reads SQTIHQWPATLVQPVGSPLSLECTVEGTSNPNLYWYRQAAGRGLQLLFYSVGIGQISSEVPQNLSASRPQDRQFILSSKKLLLSDSGFYLCAWDSSGNTIYFGEGSWLTVV.

The J gene is TRBJ2-1, the V gene TRBV9; TRBD2 is a possible D gene (6 bases). The V end lost 0 bases, the J end lost 8 bases, and 9 bases lay between the germline ends. The germline CDR1 and CDR2 sequences are SGDLS and YYNGEE. The CDR3 covers 13 residues. CDR3 sequence reads: CASSVGGTYEQFF. The CDR3 bases are TGTGCCAGCAGCGTAGGCGGGACCTATGAGCAGTTCTTC. Full variable domain (rest looked up from reference TRBV9 and TRBJ2-1): DSGVTQTPKHLITATGQRVTLRCSPRSGDLSVYWYQQSLDQGLQFLIQYYNGEERAKGNILERFSAQQFPDLHSELNLSSLELGDSALYFCASSVGGTYEQFFGPGTRLTVL.

The V gene is TRBV30, the J gene TRBJ2-7; D could derive from TRBD1 or TRBD2 (5 bases each). Trimming took 4 bases from V and 6 from J, leaving 19 bases between them. The CDR3 length is 14 residues. Germline V gene sequence: CDR1 GTSNPN, CDR2 SVGIG (reference sequence). CDR3 coding DNA: TGTGCCTGGACATGGGACGGATCCAGAGGCGAGCAGTACTTC. Protein: CAWTWDGSRGEQYF.

The V and J genes are TRBV28 and TRBJ1-2, with a weak D call TRBD1 (5 bases). V lost 2 bases and J 7 bases, leaving 14 bases between the germline ends. The CDR3 extends over 14 amino acids. Germline CDR1 and CDR2: MDHEN and SYDVKM. The DNA of the CDR3 is TGTGCCAGCAGTTTAGGGGGGAGGGGAGGTGGCTACACCTTC. Its protein is CASSLGGRGGGYTF.

CDR3 loop: CASSRRESGTGELFF. For the CDR3, the DNA is TGTGCCAGTAGTAGGCGGGAGTCGGGCACCGGGGAGCTGTTTTTT. J is TRBJ2-2 and V is TRBV19; the match to TRBD2 covers 7 bases. Unmatched junction bases numbered 6, after V lost 4 bases and J lost 4 bases. The CDR3 sequence is 15 residues long. CDR1 and CDR2 from the germline V gene are LNHDA and SQIVND (reference sequence). Together with reference TRBV19 and TRBJ2-2, the CDR3 gives the full variable domain: DGGITQSPKYLFRKEGQNVTLSCEQNLNHDAMYWYRQDPGQGLRLIYYSQIVNDFQKGDIAEGYSVSREKKESFPLTVTSAQKNPTAFYLCASSRRESGTGELFFGEGSRLTVL.

V and J are TRBV3-1 (or the pseudogene TRBV3-2) and TRBJ1-1, with 11 bases identical to TRBD1. V lost 4 bases and J lost 6; bases outside the gene matches: 16. Per the germline V gene, CDR1 is LGHDT and CDR2 is YNNKEL (reference sequence). The CDR3 length is 18 residues. DNA of the CDR3: TGTGCCAGCAGCCGCCGGGACAGGGGGATGTTCGTGGACCCTGAAGCTTTCTTT. This codes for CASSRRDRGMFVDPEAFF.

The table lists this clone with a few counts. The chain has TRBV19 and TRBJ1-2; tentative D call: TRBD1 (6 bases). Germline V gene data show CDR1 as LNHDA and CDR2 as SQIVND (reference sequence). The CDR3 extends over 15 amino acids. With 3 bases removed from V and 8 bases from J, the gap between germline ends came to 19 bases. CDR3 DNA: TGTGCCAGTAGTATCCCCGGGACAAAGCCAGAAGGCTACACCTTC. It is translated as CASSIPGTKPEGYTF.

The chain is built from TRBV18 and TRBJ2-3; D gene unclear. The V end lost 2 bases, the J end lost 6 bases, and 18 bases lay between the germline ends. From germline, CDR1 is KGHSH and CDR2 LQKENI. The CDR3 runs to 16 residues. This CDR3 is CASSPSEQRGRDTQYF. The CDR3 nucleotides are TGTGCCAGCTCACCATCGGAGCAAAGAGGAAGGGATACGCAGTATTTT. Variable domain in full (rest from reference TRBV18 and TRBJ2-3): NAGVMQNPRHLVRRRGQEARLRCSPMKGHSHVYWYRQLPEEGLKFMVYLQKENIIDESGMPKERFSAEFPKEGPSILRIQQVVRGDSAAYFCASSPSEQRGRDTQYFGPGTRLTVL.

In DNA form, the CDR3 reads TGTGCCATCAGAGGGACTGGGGATGAGCAGTTCTTC. As protein: CAIRGTGDEQFF. V gene TRBV10-3 combines with J gene TRBJ2-1, with a tentative D call TRBD2 (6 bases). The CDR3 is 12 residues long. The germline V gene encodes CDR1 ENHRY and CDR2 SYGVKD. Trimming removed 6 bases at V and 8 bases at J, with 11 bases between.

This chain uses TRBV4-3 with TRBJ2-1; TRBD2 aligns across 7 bases. This CDR3 comprises 15 residues. The V gene end was trimmed by 4 bases and the J gene end by 2 bases; junction bases not matched to a gene: 5. The germline V gene has CDR1 LGHNA and CDR2 YSLEER. This CDR3 reads CASSPRLAPYNEQFF. DNA of the CDR3: TGCGCCAGCAGCCCCAGACTAGCCCCCTACAATGAGCAGTTCTTC.

V and J are TRBV10-1 and TRBJ1-1; D not certain. V was cut by 6 bases and J by 1 base, with 15 bases left in between. The germline V gene has CDR1 WNHNN and CDR2 SYGVQD (reference sequence). The CDR3 is made up of 15 amino acids. The CDR3 DNA reads TGCGCCAGCAGCCAGAGACTGGGCGGGAACACTGAAGCTTTCTTT. It is translated as CASSQRLGGNTEAFF.

The chain is built from TRBV2 and TRBJ1-5; D is ambiguous. Germline-derived CDR1 and CDR2 are SNHLY and FYNNEI. Trimming took off 4 bases at V and 0 bases at J, with 10 bases between the two ends. The CDR3 runs to 15 residues. CDR3 sequence (DNA): TGTGCCAGCAGTGCGTCAGGTTATAGCAATCAGCCCCAGCATTTT. It is translated as CASSASGYSNQPQHF.

V and J are TRBV7-2 and TRBJ2-2, with D possibly being TRBD1 (6 bases). The CDR3 is 15 amino acids. Trimming removed 3 bases at V and 4 bases at J, with 12 bases between. The germline V gene encodes CDR1 SGHTA and CDR2 FQGNSA. CDR3 residues: CASSLRGQLTGELFF. The CDR3 nucleotides read TGTGCCAGCAGCTTGAGGGGACAACTCACCGGGGAGCTGTTTTTT. The full variable domain, rest sourced from reference TRBV7-2 and TRBJ2-2, is GAGVSQSPSNKVTEKGKDVELRCDPISGHTALYWYRQSLGQGLEFLIYFQGNSAPDKSGLPSDRFSAERTGGSVSTLTIQRTQQEDSAVYLCASSLRGQLTGELFFGEGSRLTVL.

A single count supports this clone. The chain couples TRBV29-1 to TRBJ2-7; D is possibly TRBD1 (5 bases). V gave up 3 bases and J gave up 1 base, with 13 bases separating them. The CDR3 is 14 residues long. Germline V gene data show CDR1 as SQVTM and CDR2 as ANQGSEA. The CDR3 reads CSVDGNTGSYEQYF. Here the CDR3 DNA reads TGCAGCGTTGATGGGAACACAGGTTCCTACGAGCAGTACTTC.

The count of this clone is one. The rearrangement uses TRBV14 and TRBJ2-7; D is undetermined. Germline assignment: CDR1 SGHDN and CDR2 FVKESK. V was pared by 3 bases and J by 6 bases, with 12 bases between. This CDR3 is built from 13 residues. CDR3 coding DNA: TGTGCCAGCAGCCAGGGCAGACCCCTCGAGCAGTACTTC. It encodes CASSQGRPLEQYF.

The genes are TRBV25-1 and TRBJ1-1; 7 positions agree with TRBD1. CDR1 is MGHDK and CDR2 is SYGVNS in the germline V gene. The J segment lost 6 bases and the V segment lost 5 bases, leaving 12 bases of the junction unmatched. The CDR3 contains 15 residues. CDR3 DNA: TGTGCCAGCAGTCCCCGGACAGGCGAGATTGCTGAAGCTTTCTTT. It translates to CASSPRTGEIAEAFF.